The present TCR beta chain was sequenced within a study of T cells in Graves' hyperthyroidism and ophthalmopathy. The V gene's germline CDR1 is MDHEN and CDR2 SYDVKM. The CDR3 contains 15 residues. Trimming cost V 7 bases and J 2 bases; bases outside gene matches: 7. Template material for amplifying TCR beta CDR3 regions consisted of RNA transcripts. In the first-round RT-PCR of the TCR CDR3, the HTBI primer set was used. Via MiXCR, TCRdb re-called the multiplex PCR reads, giving one row per CDR3 protein. In the table there are a few hundred thousand distinct CDR3 sequences, approximately 15% of which are singletons.

The chain is built from TRBV28 and TRBJ1-1, with 10 bases lining up with TRBD1. The origin of this receptor is a man aged 25-45 years with Graves' hyperthyroidism that later progressed to Graves' ophthalmopathy. Source material: blood. DNA of the CDR3: TGTGCCAGCAACCGGGACAGGGGAGGAAACACTGAAGCTTTCTTT. Its protein product is CASNRDRGGNTEAFF.